The T cell receptor (beta chain) described here comes from a study of blood T cell repertoires in COVID-19. On the study more broadly: Acute and convalescent COVID-19 samples came from the United States, Italy and Spain. T cells, B-cell-depleted T cells, or PBMCs supplied cDNA or gDNA.

The table lists this clone with a count of one. Methods used by the authors: By means of reference gene primer amplification, nucleated cell counts were estimated. Measured with immunoSEQ multiplex PCR; TCRdb has only the in-frame clones, and not every one. V, J and clone size are those of that table, while D and trimming were read from the DNA. This table has approximately 200,000 clones, roughly 77% appearing once. Trimming took off 11 bases at V and 8 bases at J, with 9 bases between the two ends. The V gene's germline CDR1 is LNHDA and CDR2 SQIVND (reference sequence). There are 9 residues in the CDR3.

The sequencing sample was made of peripheral blood. The sequence came from a woman in her thirties or forties with COVID-19, enrolled during active disease. The chain has TRBV19 and TRBJ1-1, with D uncertain. The CDR3: CARPREAFF. The CDR3 nucleotides are TGTGCCCGGCCCAGGGAAGCTTTCTTT.